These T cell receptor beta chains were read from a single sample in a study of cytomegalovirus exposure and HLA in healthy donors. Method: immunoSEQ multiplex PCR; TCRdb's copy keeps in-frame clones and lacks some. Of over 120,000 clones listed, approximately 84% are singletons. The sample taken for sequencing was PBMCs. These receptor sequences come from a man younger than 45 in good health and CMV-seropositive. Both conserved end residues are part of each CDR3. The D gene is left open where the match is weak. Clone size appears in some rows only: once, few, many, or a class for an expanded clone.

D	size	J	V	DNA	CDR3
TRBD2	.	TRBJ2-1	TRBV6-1	TGTGCCAGCAGCCCCCCGGGACTAGCAGGGGAGCAGTTCTTC	CASSPPGLAGEQFF
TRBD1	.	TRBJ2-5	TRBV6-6	TGTGCCAGCAGGGGTGACAGGGGAGGTCGAGAGACCCAGTACTTC	CASRGDRGGRETQYF
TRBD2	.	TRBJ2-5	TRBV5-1	TGCGCCAGCAGCTTGGACGTCGCGGGGGGGCGTGAGACCCAGTACTTC	CASSLDVAGGRETQYF
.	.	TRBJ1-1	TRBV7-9	TGTGCCAGCAGCTTAGGAGGGGGGGCGCGAAACACTGAAGCTTTCTTT	CASSLGGGARNTEAFF
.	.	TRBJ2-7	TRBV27	TGTGCCAGCAGTTCAGCGCCCGGAGCCCCGGATGCCTACGAGCAGTACTTC	CASSSAPGAPDAYEQYF
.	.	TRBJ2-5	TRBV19	TGTGCCAGTAAGAGAGGGGGTCAAGAGACCCAGTACTTC	CASKRGGQETQYF
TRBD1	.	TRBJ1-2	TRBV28	TGTGCCAGCAGGACTGGGGACAGGGCTTATGGCTACACCTTC	CASRTGDRAYGYTF
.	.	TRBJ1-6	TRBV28	TGTGCCAGCGAGGAGCAGGGGTTAATGATTTCTAATTCACCCCTCCACTTT	CASEEQGLMISNSPLHF
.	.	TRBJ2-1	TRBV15	TGTGCCACCAGCAGAGATTTAAGCAGGCTGCCCTACAATGAGCAGTTCTTC	CATSRDLSRLPYNEQFF
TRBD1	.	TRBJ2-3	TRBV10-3	TGTGCCATCAGTGAGGGGGACAGGGGGCCGTATACGCAGTATTTT	CAISEGDRGPYTQYF
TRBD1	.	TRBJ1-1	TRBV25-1	TGTGCCAGCAGTGGGGACAGCATGAACACTGAAGCTTTCTTT	CASSGDSMNTEAFF
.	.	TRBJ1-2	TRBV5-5	TGTGCCAGCAGCACCGCTGGGGGGTTTGGAGGCTACACCTTC	CASSTAGGFGGYTF
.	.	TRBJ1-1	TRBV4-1	TGCGCCAGCAGCCAAGATTGGTCCGAGGACACTGAAGCTTTCTTT	CASSQDWSEDTEAFF
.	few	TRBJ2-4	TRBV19	TGTGCCAGTAGTATTGGCAGGGGACCAATCCTAGCCAAAAACATTCAGTACTTC	CASSIGRGPILAKNIQYF
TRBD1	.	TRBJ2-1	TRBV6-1	TGTGCCAGCGGGGGACAGGCCCCCTACGAGCAGTTCTTC	CASGGQAPYEQFF
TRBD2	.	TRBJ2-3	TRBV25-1	TGTGCCAGCAGTGATCGACTAGCGGGGGAGACAGATACGCAGTATTTT	CASSDRLAGETDTQYF
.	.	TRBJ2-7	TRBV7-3	TGTGCCAGCAGCTTAGGCGGGGAGTCCGAGCAGTACTTC	CASSLGGESEQYF
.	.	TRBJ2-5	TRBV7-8	TGTGCCAGCAGCTTGAGGAGGCAGGCCCAAGAGACCCAGTACTTC	CASSLRRQAQETQYF
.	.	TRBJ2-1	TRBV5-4	TGTGCCAGCAGCTACGTTGAGAATGAGCAGTTCTTC	CASSYVENEQFF
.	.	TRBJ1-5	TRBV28	TGTGCCAGCGGGGGCACCGGGGGGGAACACCGCAATCAGCCCCAGCATTTT	CASGGTGGEHRNQPQHF
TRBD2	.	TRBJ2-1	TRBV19	TGTGCCAGTAGTATACAGGCTAGCGGTAGTCTATCCTACAATGAGCAGTTCTTC	CASSIQASGSLSYNEQFF
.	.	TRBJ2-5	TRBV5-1	TGCGCCAGCAGCTTTCTCAGGGTTGGCATCGAAGATAAACAAGAGACCCAGTACTTC	CASSFLRVGIEDKQETQYF
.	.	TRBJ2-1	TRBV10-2	TGCGCCGTTCAACCCTCAGAAAGTCTAGAGGTTGAGCAGTTCTTC	CAVQPSESLEVEQFF
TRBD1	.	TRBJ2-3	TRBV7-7	TGTGCCAGCAGCTCCGGGACAGGGGGCACAGATACGCAGTATTTT	CASSSGTGGTDTQYF
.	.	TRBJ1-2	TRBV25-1	TGTGCCAGCAGCTCCCTTAGGCGGGGTACCGGGGGCTACACCTTC	CASSSLRRGTGGYTF
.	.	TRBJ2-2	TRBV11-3	TGTGCCAGCAGCTTAGTCGCGGCAAACACCGGGGAGCTGTTTTTT	CASSLVAANTGELFF
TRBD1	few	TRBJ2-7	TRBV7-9	TGTGCCAGCAGCTTCGACAGGGGTTCTAACGAGCAGTACTTC	CASSFDRGSNEQYF
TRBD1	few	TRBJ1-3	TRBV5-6	TGTGCCAGCATCGCGACAGGGGTTGGAAACACCATATATTTT	CASIATGVGNTIYF
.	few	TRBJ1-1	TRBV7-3	TGTGCCAGCAGCCCCGGGACTCTGTACACTGAAGCTTTCTTT	CASSPGTLYTEAFF
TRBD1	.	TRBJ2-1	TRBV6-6	TGTGCCAGCAGTTACGAAGGGACAGGGGACAATGAGCAGTTCTTC	CASSYEGTGDNEQFF
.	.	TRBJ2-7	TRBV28	TGTGCCAGCAGTTTATGGGGCAGGGCGGGGCACGAGCAGTACTTC	CASSLWGRAGHEQYF
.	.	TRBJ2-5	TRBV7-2	TGTGCCAGCAGCCCGATGCGAGGGGGGGAAACCCAAGAGACCCAGTACTTC	CASSPMRGGETQETQYF
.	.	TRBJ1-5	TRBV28	TGTGCCAGCAGGGCTGCCAGGGTGGAGGGTTATGGGCCCCAGCATTTT	CASRAARVEGYGPQHF
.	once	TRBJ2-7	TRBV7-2	TGTGCCAGCAGCTTACTCCAGGGGGGCTCCTACGAGCAGTACTTC	CASSLLQGGSYEQYF
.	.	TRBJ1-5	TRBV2	TGTGCCAGCCGAGCGGGTAGTAGCAATCAGCCCCAGCATTTT	CASRAGSSNQPQHF
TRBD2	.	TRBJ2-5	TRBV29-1	TGCAGCGTTGAAACCCGGGCTAGCGGACGAATCATAGAGACCCAGTACTTC	CSVETRASGRIIETQYF
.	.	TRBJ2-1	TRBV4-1	TGCGCCAGCAGCCTATCCGGGACACTCAATGAGCAGTTCTTC	CASSLSGTLNEQFF
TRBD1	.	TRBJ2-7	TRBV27	TGTGCCAGCAGCCAACCCGGGACAGGGGCCCACGAGCAGTACTTC	CASSQPGTGAHEQYF
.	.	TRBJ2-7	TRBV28	TGTGCCAGCAGTTTATCGGCGGCCTACGAGCAGTACTTC	CASSLSAAYEQYF
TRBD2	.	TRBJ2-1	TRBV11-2	TGTGCCAGCACCTCACCGAACACCGGGACTAGGTATGAGCAGTTCTTC	CASTSPNTGTRYEQFF
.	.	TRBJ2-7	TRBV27	TGTGCCAGCAGTCTCCTGGGAGCCTCCTACGAGCAGTACTTC	CASSLLGASYEQYF
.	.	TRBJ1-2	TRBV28	TGTGCCATAATAGCTTTAGGTGACTATGGCTACACCTTC	CAIIALGDYGYTF
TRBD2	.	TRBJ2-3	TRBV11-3	TGTGCCAGCAGCAAAGCTAGCGGGGGGGCCGAAGATACGCAGTATTTT	CASSKASGGAEDTQYF
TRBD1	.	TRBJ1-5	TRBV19	TGTGCCAGTAGTGCCGGGGGACAGGCTTTCTATAGCAATCAGCCCCAGCATTTT	CASSAGGQAFYSNQPQHF
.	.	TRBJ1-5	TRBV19	TGTGCCAGTAGTATGGTCCGGGGAAATCAGCCCCAGCATTTT	CASSMVRGNQPQHF
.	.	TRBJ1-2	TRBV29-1	TGCAGCGTTACCCCGACAGGCGATTATGGCTACACCTTC	CSVTPTGDYGYTF
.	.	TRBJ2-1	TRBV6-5	TGTGCCAGCAGACCACAGTACAATGAGCAGTTCTTC	CASRPQYNEQFF
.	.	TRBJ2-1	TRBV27	TGTGCCAGCAGTTTGGCTAGCTACAATGAGCAGTTCTTC	CASSLASYNEQFF
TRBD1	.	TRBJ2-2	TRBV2	TGTGCCAGCAGTCAACAGGGGATCCACACCGGGGAGCTGTTTTTT	CASSQQGIHTGELFF
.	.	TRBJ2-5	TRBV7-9	TGTGCCAGCAGACCTGGGACTTTAGAGACCCAGTACTTC	CASRPGTLETQYF
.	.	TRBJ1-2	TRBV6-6	TGTGCCAGCAGTCGGGGCTATGGCTACACCTTC	CASSRGYGYTF
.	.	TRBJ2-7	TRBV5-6	TGTGCCAGCAGCTTGGGGACAGCGTTCGAGCAGTACTTC	CASSLGTAFEQYF
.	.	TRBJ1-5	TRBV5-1	TGCGCCAGCAGTGAGGGTACTCGGTCTAGCAATCAGCCCCAGCATTTT	CASSEGTRSSNQPQHF
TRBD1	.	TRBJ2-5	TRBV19	TGTGCCAGTAGTATTCGGGGGACAGGGTTAGAGACCCAGTACTTC	CASSIRGTGLETQYF